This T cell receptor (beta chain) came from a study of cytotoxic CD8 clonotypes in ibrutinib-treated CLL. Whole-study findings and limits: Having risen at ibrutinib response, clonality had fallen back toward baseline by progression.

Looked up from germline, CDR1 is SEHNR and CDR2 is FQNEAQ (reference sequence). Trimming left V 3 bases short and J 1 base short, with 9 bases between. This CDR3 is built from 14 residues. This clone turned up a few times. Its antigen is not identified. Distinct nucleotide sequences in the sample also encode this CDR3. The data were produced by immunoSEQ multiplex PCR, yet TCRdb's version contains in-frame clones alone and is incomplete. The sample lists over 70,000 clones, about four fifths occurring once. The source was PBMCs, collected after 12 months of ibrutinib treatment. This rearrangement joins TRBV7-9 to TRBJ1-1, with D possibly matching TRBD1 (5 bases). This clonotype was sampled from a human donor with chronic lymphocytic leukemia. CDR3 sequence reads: CASSLGTANTEAFF. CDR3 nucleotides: TGTGCCAGCAGCTTGGGGACGGCGAACACTGAAGCTTTCTTT. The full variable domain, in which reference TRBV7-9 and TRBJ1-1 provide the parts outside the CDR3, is DTGVSQNPRHKITKRGQNVTFRCDPISEHNRLYWYRQTLGQGPEFLTYFQNEAQLEKSRLLSDRFSAERPKGSFSTLEIQRTEQGDSAMYLCASSLGTANTEAFFGQGTRLTVV.